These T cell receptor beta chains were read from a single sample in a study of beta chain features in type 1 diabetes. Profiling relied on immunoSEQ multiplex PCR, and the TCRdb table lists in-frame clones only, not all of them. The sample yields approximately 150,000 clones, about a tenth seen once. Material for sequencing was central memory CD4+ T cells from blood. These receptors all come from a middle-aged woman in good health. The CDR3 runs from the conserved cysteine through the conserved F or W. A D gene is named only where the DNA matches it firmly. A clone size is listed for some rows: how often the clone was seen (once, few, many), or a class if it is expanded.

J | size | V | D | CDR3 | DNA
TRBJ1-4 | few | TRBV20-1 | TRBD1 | CSAADRKVFF | TGCAGTGCCGCGGACAGGAAGGTGTTTTTT
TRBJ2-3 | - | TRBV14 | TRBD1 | CASSQAPRGRSTDTQYF | TGTGCCAGCAGCCAAGCACCCAGGGGGCGAAGCACAGATACGCAGTATTTT
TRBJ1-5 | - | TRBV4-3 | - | CASSQDQPGGSQHF | TGCGCCAGCAGCCAAGATCAACCCGGCGGATCCCAGCATTTT
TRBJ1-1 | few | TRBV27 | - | CASSLSGRLNTEAFF | TGTGCCAGCAGTTTGTCAGGGCGACTGAACACTGAAGCTTTCTTT
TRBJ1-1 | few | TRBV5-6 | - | CASSQVINTEAFF | TGTGCCAGCAGTCAGGTGATCAACACTGAAGCTTTCTTT
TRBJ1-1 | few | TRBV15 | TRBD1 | CATSLQGEGEAFF | TGTGCCACCAGCCTACAGGGGGAAGGTGAAGCTTTCTTT
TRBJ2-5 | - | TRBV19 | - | CASSIAGGKETQYF | TGTGCCAGTAGTATAGCCGGGGGTAAAGAGACCCAGTACTTC
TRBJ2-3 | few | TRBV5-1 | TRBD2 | CASSLVASGGARAQYF | TGCGCCAGCAGCTTGGTAGCTAGCGGGGGGGCCAGGGCGCAGTATTTT
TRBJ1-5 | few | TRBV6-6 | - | CASSYGGGDQPQHF | TGTGCCAGCAGTTACGGGGGGGGCGATCAGCCCCAGCATTTT
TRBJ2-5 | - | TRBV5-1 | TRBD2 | CASSPGLAGSVETQYF | TGCGCCAGCAGCCCGGGACTAGCGGGGTCAGTGGAGACCCAGTACTTC
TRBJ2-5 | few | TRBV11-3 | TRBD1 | CASSFTGTGGETQYF | TGTGCCAGCAGCTTCACCGGGACAGGGGGGGAGACCCAGTACTTC
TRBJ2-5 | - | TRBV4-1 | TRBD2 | CASSQAGLAGGYQETQYF | TGCGCCAGCAGCCAGGCCGGACTAGCGGGGGGCTACCAAGAGACCCAGTACTTC
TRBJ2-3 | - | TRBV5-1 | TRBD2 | CASSLARAGGEDTQYF | TGCGCCAGCAGCTTGGCCAGGGCGGGGGGCGAAGATACGCAGTATTTT
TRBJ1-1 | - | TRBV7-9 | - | CASSRQGKGAEAFF | TGTGCCAGCAGCCGTCAGGGTAAAGGCGCTGAAGCTTTCTTT
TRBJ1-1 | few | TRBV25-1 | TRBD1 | CASSRQGVAFF | TGTGCCAGCAGTCGACAGGGGGTGGCTTTCTTT
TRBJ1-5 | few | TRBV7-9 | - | CASSLGQGNQPQHF | TGTGCCAGCAGCTTAGGGCAGGGGAATCAGCCCCAGCATTTT
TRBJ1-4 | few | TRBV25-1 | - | CASSVGGEKLFF | TGTGCCAGCAGTGTCGGCGGGGAAAAACTGTTTTTT
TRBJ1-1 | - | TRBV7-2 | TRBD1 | CASSLRDRNTEAFF | TGTGCCAGCAGCCTCCGGGACAGGAACACTGAAGCTTTCTTT
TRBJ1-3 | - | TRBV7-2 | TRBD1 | CASSLTGRAGNTIYF | TGTGCCAGCAGTCTGACAGGGCGAGCGGGAAACACCATATATTTT
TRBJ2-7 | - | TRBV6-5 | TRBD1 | CASSFYGTGRVGEQYF | TGTGCCAGCAGTTTCTACGGGACAGGGCGTGTCGGGGAGCAGTACTTC
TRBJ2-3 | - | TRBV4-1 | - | CASSRLGGDTDTQYF | TGCGCCAGCAGCCGACTAGGAGGAGACACAGATACGCAGTATTTT
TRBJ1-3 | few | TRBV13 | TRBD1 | CASSSLDRGGNTIYF | TGTGCCAGCAGCTCCCTTGACAGGGGCGGAAACACCATATATTTT
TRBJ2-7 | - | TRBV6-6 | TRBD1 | CAISDTDRAEQYF | TGTGCCATCAGTGATACCGACAGGGCCGAGCAGTACTTC
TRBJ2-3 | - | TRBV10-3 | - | CAISESPRSTDTQYF | TGTGCCATCAGTGAGTCTCCGAGGAGTACAGATACGCAGTATTTT
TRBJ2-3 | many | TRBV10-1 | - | CASSESGPTDTQYF | TGCGCCAGCAGCGAAAGCGGGCCCACAGATACGCAGTATTTT
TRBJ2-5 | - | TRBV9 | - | CASSVVPSAETQYF | TGTGCCAGCAGCGTAGTCCCTTCTGCGGAGACCCAGTACTTC
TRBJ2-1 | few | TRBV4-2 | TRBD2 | CASSQESGDFYNEQFF | TGTGCCAGCAGCCAAGAGAGCGGGGATTTCTACAATGAGCAGTTCTTC
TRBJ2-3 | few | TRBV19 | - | CASSIAGLRTDTQYF | TGTGCCAGTAGTATAGCGGGACTGCGCACAGATACGCAGTATTTT
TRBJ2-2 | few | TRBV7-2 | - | CASSLFVPATGELFF | TGTGCCAGCAGCTTATTCGTCCCTGCGACCGGGGAGCTGTTTTTT
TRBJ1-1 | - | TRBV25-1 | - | CASSDQQGGAEAFF | TGTGCCAGCAGTGACCAGCAGGGAGGGGCTGAAGCTTTCTTT
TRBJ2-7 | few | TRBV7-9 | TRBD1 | CASSMMETGRNEQYF | TGTGCCAGCAGTATGATGGAGACAGGGCGCAACGAGCAGTACTTC
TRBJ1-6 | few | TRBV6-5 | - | CAHGGRAGSPLHF | TGTGCTCATGGGGGCAGGGCCGGTTCACCCCTCCACTTT
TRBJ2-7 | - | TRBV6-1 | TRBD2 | CASTPGLAPGEQYF | TGTGCCAGCACCCCAGGACTAGCCCCGGGGGAGCAGTACTTC
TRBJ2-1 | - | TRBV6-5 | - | CASSYFSDSNEQFF | TGTGCCAGCAGCTACTTCTCGGACAGCAATGAGCAGTTCTTC
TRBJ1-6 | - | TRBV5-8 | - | CASSFRGNNSPLHF | TGTGCCAGCAGCTTCAGGGGCAATAATTCACCCCTCCACTTT
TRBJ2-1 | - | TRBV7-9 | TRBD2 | CASSLLGTSGGNEQFF | TGTGCCAGCAGCTTACTCGGGACTAGCGGAGGAAATGAGCAGTTCTTC
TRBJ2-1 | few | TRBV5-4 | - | CASSLAGGRSNEQFF | TGTGCCAGCAGCTTGGCGGGGGGCCGATCCAATGAGCAGTTCTTC
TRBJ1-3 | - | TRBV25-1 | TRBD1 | CASSPQGMTGTGNTIYF | TGTGCCAGCAGTCCACAGGGCATGACAGGGACTGGAAACACCATATATTTT
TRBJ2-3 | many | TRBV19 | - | CASSISSVSTDTQYF | TGTGCCAGTAGTATAAGCAGCGTTTCCACAGATACGCAGTATTTT
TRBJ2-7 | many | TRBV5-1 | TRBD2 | CASSLDIAGTYEQYF | TGCGCCAGCAGCTTGGATATAGCGGGAACCTACGAGCAGTACTTC
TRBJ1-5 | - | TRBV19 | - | CASSIQMAQPQHF | TGTGCCAGTAGTATACAGATGGCCCAGCCCCAGCATTTT
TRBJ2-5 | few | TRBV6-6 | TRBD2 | CASTLAGGAYQETQYF | TGTGCCAGCACGCTAGCGGGGGGAGCTTACCAAGAGACCCAGTACTTC
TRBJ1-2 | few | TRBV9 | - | CASSGSGQRSYGYTF | TGTGCCAGCAGCGGGTCGGGACAAAGGTCATATGGCTACACCTTC
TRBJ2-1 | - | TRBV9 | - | CASSVVARDEQFF | TGTGCCAGCAGCGTAGTGGCTAGAGATGAGCAGTTCTTC
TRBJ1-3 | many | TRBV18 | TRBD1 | CASSPGQHSGNTIYF | TGTGCCAGCTCACCGGGACAGCACTCTGGAAACACCATATATTTT
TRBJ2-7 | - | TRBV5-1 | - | CASSADNSYEQYF | TGCGCCAGCAGCGCCGACAACTCCTACGAGCAGTACTTC
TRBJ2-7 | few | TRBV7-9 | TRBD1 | CASSSRQGAGEQYF | TGTGCCAGCAGCTCACGACAGGGGGCTGGCGAGCAGTACTTC
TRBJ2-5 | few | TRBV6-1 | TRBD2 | CASNRGVKETQYF | TGTGCCAGCAACCGGGGGGTCAAAGAGACCCAGTACTTC
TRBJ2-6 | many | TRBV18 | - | CASSPPSGANVLTF | TGTGCCAGCTCACCTCCTTCTGGGGCCAACGTCCTGACTTTC
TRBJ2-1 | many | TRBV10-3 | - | CAISPNQGPYNEQFF | TGTGCCATCAGTCCCAACCAGGGGCCCTACAATGAGCAGTTCTTC